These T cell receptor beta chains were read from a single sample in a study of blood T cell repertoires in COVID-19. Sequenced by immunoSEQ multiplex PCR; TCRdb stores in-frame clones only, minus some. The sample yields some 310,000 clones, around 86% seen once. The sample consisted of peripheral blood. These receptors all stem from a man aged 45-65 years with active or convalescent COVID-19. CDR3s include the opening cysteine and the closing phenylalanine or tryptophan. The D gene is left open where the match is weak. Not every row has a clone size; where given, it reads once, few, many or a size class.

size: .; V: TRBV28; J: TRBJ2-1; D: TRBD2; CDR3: CASRGLAGGRGSYNEQFF; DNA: TGTGCCAGCAGAGGACTAGCGGGGGGCCGGGGCTCCTACAATGAGCAGTTCTTC
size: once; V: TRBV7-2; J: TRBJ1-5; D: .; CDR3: CASSPGPGGGQPQHF; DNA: TGTGCCAGCAGTCCCGGGCCGGGGGGTGGACAGCCCCAGCATTTT
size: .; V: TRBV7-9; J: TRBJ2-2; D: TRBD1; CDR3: CASSQTGQGATTF; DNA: TGTGCCAGCAGCCAGACGGGACAGGGCGCGACCACTTTT
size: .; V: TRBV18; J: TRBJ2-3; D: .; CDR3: CASSPLGSGVTDTQYF; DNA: TGTGCCAGCTCACCACTTGGGTCAGGGGTTACAGATACGCAGTATTTT
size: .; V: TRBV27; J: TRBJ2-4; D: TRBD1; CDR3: CASSLSRGLGQGNIQYF; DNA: TGTGCCAGCAGTTTATCGAGAGGCCTCGGACAGGGGAACATTCAGTACTTC
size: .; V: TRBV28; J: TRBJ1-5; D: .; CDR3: CASSLPGGNQPQHF; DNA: TGTGCCAGCAGTTTACCGGGGGGGAATCAGCCCCAGCATTTT
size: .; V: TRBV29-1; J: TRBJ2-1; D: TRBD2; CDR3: CSVEHPGLRSEQFF; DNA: TGCAGCGTTGAACATCCGGGACTAAGGTCTGAGCAGTTCTTC
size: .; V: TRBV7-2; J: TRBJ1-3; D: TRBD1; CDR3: CASSPDLYGRGNTIYF; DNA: TGTGCCAGCAGCCCAGACCTCTATGGCAGGGGGAACACCATATATTTT
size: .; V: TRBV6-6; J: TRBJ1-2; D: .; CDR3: CASSYRGGGYTF; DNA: TGTGCCAGCAGTTACCGAGGCGGCGGCTACACCTTC
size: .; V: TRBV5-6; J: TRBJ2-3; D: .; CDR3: CASSLAMGPSDTDTQYF; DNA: TGTGCCAGCAGCTTGGCCATGGGGCCCTCGGACACAGATACGCAGTATTTT
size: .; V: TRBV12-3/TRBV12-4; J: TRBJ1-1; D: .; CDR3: CASSSTTSTEAFF; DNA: TGTGCCAGCAGTTCGACAACATCCACTGAAGCTTTCTTT
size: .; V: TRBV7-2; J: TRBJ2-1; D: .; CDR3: CASSFREGEQFF; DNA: TGTGCCAGCAGCTTCCGGGAAGGTGAGCAGTTCTTC
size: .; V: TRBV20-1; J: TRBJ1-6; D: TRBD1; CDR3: CSASRDRGYNSPLHF; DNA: TGCAGTGCTAGTCGGGACAGGGGATATAATTCACCCCTCCACTTT
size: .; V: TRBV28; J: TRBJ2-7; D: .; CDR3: CASSLPGGNSYEQYF; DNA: TGTGCCAGCAGTTTACCAGGAGGGAACTCCTACGAGCAGTACTTC
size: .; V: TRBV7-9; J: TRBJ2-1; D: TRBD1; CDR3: CASSPGTVLYEQFF; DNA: TGTGCCAGCAGCCCCGGGACAGTTCTATATGAGCAGTTCTTC
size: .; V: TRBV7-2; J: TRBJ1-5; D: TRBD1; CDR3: CASSADRGGTQPQHF; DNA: TGTGCCAGCAGCGCGGACAGGGGAGGGACTCAGCCCCAGCATTTT
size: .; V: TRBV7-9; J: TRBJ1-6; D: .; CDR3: CASSSDSSYNSPLHF; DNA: TGTGCCAGCAGCTCAGACAGCTCCTATAATTCACCCCTCCACTTT
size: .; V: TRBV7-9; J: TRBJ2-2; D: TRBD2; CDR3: CASSSGTSGRHTGELFF; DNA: TGTGCCAGCAGCTCTGGGACTAGCGGGAGACACACCGGGGAGCTGTTTTTT
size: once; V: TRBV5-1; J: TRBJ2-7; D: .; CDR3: CASSLFSASDEQYF; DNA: TGCGCCAGCAGCCTATTCTCAGCGTCTGACGAGCAGTACTTC
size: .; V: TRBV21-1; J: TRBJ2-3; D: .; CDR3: CASSSRDRGSTDTQYF; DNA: TGTGCCAGCAGCAGCCGGGACAGGGGGAGTACAGATACGCAGTATTTT
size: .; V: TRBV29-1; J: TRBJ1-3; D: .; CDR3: CSVGKGAGNTIYF; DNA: TGCAGCGTTGGGAAAGGGGCTGGAAACACCATATATTTT
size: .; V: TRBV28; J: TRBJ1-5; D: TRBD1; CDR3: CASTFFVQGISNQPQHF; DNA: TGTGCCAGCACCTTTTTCGTACAGGGGATTAGCAATCAGCCCCAGCATTTT
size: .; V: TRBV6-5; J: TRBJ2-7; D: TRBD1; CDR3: CASRRSDRGVYEQYF; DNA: TGTGCCAGCAGACGATCGGACAGGGGTGTGTACGAGCAGTACTTC
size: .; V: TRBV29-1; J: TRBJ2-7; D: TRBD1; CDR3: CSVLGGSRGLTQQYF; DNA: TGCAGCGTCCTCGGAGGGTCCAGGGGGCTGACCCAGCAGTACTTC
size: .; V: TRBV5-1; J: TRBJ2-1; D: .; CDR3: CASSFSVGRVYNEQFF; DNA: TGCGCCAGCAGCTTTAGCGTCGGAAGGGTTTACAATGAGCAGTTCTTC
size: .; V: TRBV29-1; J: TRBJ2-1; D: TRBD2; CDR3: CSVETSGRNEQFF; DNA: TGCAGCGTTGAGACTAGCGGGAGAAATGAGCAGTTCTTC
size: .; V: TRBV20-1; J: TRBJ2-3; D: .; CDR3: CSAARPNTQYF; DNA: TGCAGTGCCGCTAGGCCCAATACGCAGTATTTT
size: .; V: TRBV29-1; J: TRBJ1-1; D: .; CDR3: CSVDQGRGATEAFF; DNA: TGCAGCGTTGATCAAGGCAGGGGTGCCACTGAAGCTTTCTTT
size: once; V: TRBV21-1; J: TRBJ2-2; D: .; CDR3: CASSAEGHLRAGELFF; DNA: TGTGCCAGCAGTGCAGAGGGACACCTCAGAGCCGGGGAGCTGTTTTTT
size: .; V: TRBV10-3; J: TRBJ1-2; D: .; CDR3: CAISRTDSNYGYTF; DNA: TGTGCCATCAGTCGGACTGATTCTAACTATGGCTACACCTTC
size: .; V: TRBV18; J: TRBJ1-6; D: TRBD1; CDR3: CASSPGQGNNSPLHF; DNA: TGTGCCAGCTCACCAGGACAGGGGAATAATTCACCCCTCCACTTT
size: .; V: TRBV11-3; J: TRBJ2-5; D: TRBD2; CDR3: CASSLDGTSRETQYF; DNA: TGTGCCAGCAGCTTAGATGGGACTAGTCGGGAGACCCAGTACTTC
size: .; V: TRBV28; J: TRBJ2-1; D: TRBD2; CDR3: CASSLGTSINEQFF; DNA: TGTGCCAGCAGCCTCGGGACTAGCATCAATGAGCAGTTCTTC
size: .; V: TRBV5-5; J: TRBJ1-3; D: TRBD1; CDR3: CASSTDRIGNTIYF; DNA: TGTGCCAGCAGCACGGACAGGATTGGAAACACCATATATTTT
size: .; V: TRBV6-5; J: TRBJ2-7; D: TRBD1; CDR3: CASSRTGSSYEQYF; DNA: TGTGCCAGCAGTCGGACAGGGAGCTCCTACGAGCAGTACTTC
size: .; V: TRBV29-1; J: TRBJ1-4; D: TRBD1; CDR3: CSVGSNRGTNEKLFF; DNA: TGCAGCGTTGGTTCGAACAGGGGGACTAATGAAAAACTGTTTTTT
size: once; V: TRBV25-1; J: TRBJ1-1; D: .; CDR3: CATAGPSTEAFF; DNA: TGTGCCACCGCAGGGCCGTCGACTGAAGCTTTCTTT
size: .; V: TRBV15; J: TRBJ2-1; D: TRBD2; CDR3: CATSPGGSFNEQFF; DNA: TGTGCCACCTCCCCGGGGGGATCGTTCAATGAGCAGTTCTTC
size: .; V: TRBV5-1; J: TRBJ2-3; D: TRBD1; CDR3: CASSPVGQGLSDTQYF; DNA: TGCGCCAGCAGCCCGGTGGGACAGGGTTTGTCAGATACGCAGTATTTT